This T cell receptor (beta chain) was identified in a study of neurological immune-mediated disorders. V was cut by 5 bases and J by 7 bases, with 9 bases left in between. CDR3 size: 12 residues. Germline loops: CDR1 GTSNPN, CDR2 SVGIG (reference sequence). This clonotype showed up just a few times. A single record per CDR3 protein comes from TCRdb applying MiXCR to the 5' RACE reads. The sample gives more than 45,000 distinct CDR3 sequences, 10% to 13% of which show up once; 21% is in the top ten. Sequenced: PBMCs. The V and J genes are TRBV30 and TRBJ1-6; no clear D. This receptor was obtained from a woman between 35 and 50 years old with HTLV-1-associated myelopathy (HAM/TSP). CDR3 protein: CAWARGNSPLHF. In DNA, the CDR3 is TGTGCCTGGGCGCGGGGAAATTCACCCCTCCACTTT.